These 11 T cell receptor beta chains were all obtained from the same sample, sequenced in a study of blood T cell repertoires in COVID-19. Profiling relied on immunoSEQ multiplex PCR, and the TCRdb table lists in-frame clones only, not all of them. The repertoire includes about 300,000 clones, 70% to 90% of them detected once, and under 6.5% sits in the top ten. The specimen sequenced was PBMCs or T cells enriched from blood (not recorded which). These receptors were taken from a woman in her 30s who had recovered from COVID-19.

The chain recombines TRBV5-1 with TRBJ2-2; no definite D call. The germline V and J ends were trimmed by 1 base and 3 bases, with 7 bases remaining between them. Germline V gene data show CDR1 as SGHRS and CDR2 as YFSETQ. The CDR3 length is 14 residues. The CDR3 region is CASSLFSDTGELFF. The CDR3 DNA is TGCGCCAGCAGCTTGTTTTCCGACACCGGGGAGCTGTTTTTT.

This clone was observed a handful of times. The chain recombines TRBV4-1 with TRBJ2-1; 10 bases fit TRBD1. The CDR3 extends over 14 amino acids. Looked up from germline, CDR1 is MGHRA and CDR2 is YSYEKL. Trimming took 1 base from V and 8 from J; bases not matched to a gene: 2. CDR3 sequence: CASSQGQGAHEQFF. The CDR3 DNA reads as TGCGCCAGCAGCCAAGGACAGGGGGCACATGAGCAGTTCTTC.

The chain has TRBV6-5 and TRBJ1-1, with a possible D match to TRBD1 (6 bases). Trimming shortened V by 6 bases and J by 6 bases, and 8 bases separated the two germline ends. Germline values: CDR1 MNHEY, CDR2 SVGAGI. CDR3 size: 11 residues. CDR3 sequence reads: CASRQGAEAFF. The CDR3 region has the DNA TGTGCCAGCAGACAGGGTGCTGAAGCTTTCTTT.

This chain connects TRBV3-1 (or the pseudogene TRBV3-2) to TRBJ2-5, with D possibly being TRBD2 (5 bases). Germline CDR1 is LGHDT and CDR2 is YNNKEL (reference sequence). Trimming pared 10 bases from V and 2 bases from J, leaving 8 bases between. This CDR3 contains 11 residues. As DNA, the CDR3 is TGTGCCATTGGGAGACAAGAGACCCAGTACTTC. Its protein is CAIGRQETQYF.

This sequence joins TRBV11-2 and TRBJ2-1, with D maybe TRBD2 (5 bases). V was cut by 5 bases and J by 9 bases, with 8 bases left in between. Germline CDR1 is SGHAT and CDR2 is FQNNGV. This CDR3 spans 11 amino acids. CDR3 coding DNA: TGTGCCAGCAGCCTCGGGGTTGAGCAGTTCTTC. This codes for CASSLGVEQFF.

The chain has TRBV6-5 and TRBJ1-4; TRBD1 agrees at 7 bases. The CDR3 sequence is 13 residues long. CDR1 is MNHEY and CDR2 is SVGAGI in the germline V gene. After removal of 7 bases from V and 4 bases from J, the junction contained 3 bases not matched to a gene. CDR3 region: CASTGQINEKLFF. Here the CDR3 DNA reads TGTGCCAGCACGGGACAGATTAATGAAAAACTGTTTTTT.

The CDR3 spells CASTKRDRGNSGANVLTF. CDR3 in DNA: TGTGCCAGTACCAAAAGGGACAGAGGTAACTCTGGGGCCAACGTCCTGACTTTC. The chain employs TRBV19 and TRBJ2-6, with 7 bases identical to TRBD1. This CDR3 is built from 18 residues. V dropped 7 bases and J dropped 0; count of bases not matched to a gene: 12. The germline CDR1 and CDR2 sequences are LNHDA and SQIVND (reference sequence).

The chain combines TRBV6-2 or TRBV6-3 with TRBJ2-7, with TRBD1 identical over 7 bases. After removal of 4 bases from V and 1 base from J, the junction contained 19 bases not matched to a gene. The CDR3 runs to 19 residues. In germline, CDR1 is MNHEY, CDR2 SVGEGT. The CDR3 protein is CASSSTLRDRRRSSYEQYF. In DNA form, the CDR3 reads TGTGCCAGCAGTTCAACGCTCCGGGACAGAAGAAGGTCTTCCTACGAGCAGTACTTC.

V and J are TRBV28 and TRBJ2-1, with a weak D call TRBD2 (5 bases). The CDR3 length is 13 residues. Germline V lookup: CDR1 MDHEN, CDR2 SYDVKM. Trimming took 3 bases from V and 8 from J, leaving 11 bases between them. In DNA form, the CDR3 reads TGTGCCAGCAGTTTTTCTAGCCCTTATGAGCAGTTCTTC. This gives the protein CASSFSSPYEQFF.

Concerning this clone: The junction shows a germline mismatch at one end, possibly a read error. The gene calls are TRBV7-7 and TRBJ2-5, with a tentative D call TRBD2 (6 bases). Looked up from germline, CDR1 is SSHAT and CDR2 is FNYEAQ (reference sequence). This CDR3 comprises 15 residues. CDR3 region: CASSLGGAGKETQYF. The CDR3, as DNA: TGTGCTAGCAGCTTAGGCGGGGCAGGGAAAGAGACCCAGTACTTC.

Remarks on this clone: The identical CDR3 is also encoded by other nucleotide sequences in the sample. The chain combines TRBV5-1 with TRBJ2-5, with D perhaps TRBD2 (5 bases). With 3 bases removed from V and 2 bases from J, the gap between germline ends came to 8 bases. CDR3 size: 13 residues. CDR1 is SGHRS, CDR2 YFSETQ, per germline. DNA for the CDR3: TGCGCCAGCAGCTGGAGGTTACAAGAGACCCAGTACTTC. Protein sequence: CASSWRLQETQYF.